These 20 T cell receptor beta chains were all obtained from the same sample, sequenced in a study of blood T cell repertoires in COVID-19. Sequencing was performed with immunoSEQ multiplex PCR; in TCRdb, only in-frame clones are kept and a portion is missing. The sample lists approximately 35,000 clones; around four fifths were seen once. The sequenced material came from peripheral blood. The source of these receptors is a man older than 75 with acute or convalescent COVID-19.

This clone appeared once. V and J are TRBV3-1 (or the pseudogene TRBV3-2) and TRBJ2-7, with D perhaps matching TRBD2 (5 bases). Germline CDR1 is LGHDT and CDR2 is YNNKEL (reference sequence). This CDR3 contains 18 residues. V was trimmed by 4 bases and J by 0 bases, leaving 22 bases between them. The CDR3 bases are TGTGCCAGCAGCCGCGAAGAGGGCAGCCGTGCGTCCTCCTACGAGCAGTACTTC. Amino acids: CASSREEGSRASSYEQYF.

Here the CDR3 reads CASSARGPGTGELFF. CDR3 in DNA: TGTGCCAGCAGCGCCAGGGGGCCAGGCACCGGGGAGCTGTTTTTT. The rearrangement joins TRBV7-9 to TRBJ2-2, with 8 bases fitting TRBD1. CDR3 length equals 15 residues. With V trimmed by 5 bases and J by 4 bases, 6 bases remained unmatched. Per germline, CDR1 SEHNR and CDR2 FQNEAQ (reference sequence).

This chain connects TRBV5-1 to TRBJ2-1; 10 positions agree with TRBD2. V lost 0 bases, J lost 7 bases, and 7 bases stayed unmatched. The CDR3 runs 16 residues. Germline-derived CDR1 and CDR2 are SGHRS and YFSETQ. The CDR3 DNA is TGCGCCAGCAGCTTGGTCCTAGCGGGGGCGGGGAATGAGCAGTTCTTC. This sequence encodes CASSLVLAGAGNEQFF.

V gene TRBV6-2 or TRBV6-3 combines with J gene TRBJ2-6; D gene ambiguous. V lost 5 bases to trimming and J lost 1 base, with 12 bases between them. The germline V gene has CDR1 MNHEY and CDR2 SVGEGT. The CDR3 has 16 amino acids. CDR3 DNA: TGTGCCAGCAGTCCCCATCGGTTATCTGGGGCCAACGTCCTGACTTTC. This codes for CASSPHRLSGANVLTF.

This chain connects TRBV7-2 to TRBJ1-1, with D unclear. Germline lookup yields CDR1 SGHTA and CDR2 FQGNSA. Deletions cut 5 bases from V and 2 bases from J, with 15 bases between. This CDR3 has 15 amino acids. CDR3 nucleotides: TGTGCCAGCAGCCTCATGCCGGGTCGCAACACTGAAGCTTTCTTT. It codes for CASSLMPGRNTEAFF. Full variable domain (missing parts from reference TRBV7-2 and TRBJ1-1): GAGVSQSPSNKVTEKGKDVELRCDPISGHTALYWYRQSLGQGLEFLIYFQGNSAPDKSGLPSDRFSAERTGGSVSTLTIQRTQQEDSAVYLCASSLMPGRNTEAFFGQGTRLTVV.

This clone was seen only once. The chain uses TRBV5-4 and TRBJ2-2, with 8 bases lining up with TRBD1. The CDR3 contains 15 residues. Germline V gene lookup returns CDR1 SGHNT and CDR2 YYREEE (reference sequence). V trimming: 3 bases; J trimming: 2 bases; junction bases outside the gene matches: 3. The CDR3 nucleotides read TGTGCCAGCAGCTCTGGACAGGGTAACACCGGGGAGCTGTTTTTT. Translation: CASSSGQGNTGELFF.

This chain links TRBV2 with TRBJ1-2; D is possibly TRBD1 (6 bases). The CDR3 loop spans 12 amino acids. CDR1 is SNHLY, CDR2 FYNNEI, per germline. Trimming stripped 5 bases from V and 4 bases from J, with 8 bases between. CDR3: CASSLDSYGYTF. The CDR3 DNA sequence: TGTGCCAGCAGTTTGGACAGCTATGGCTACACCTTC. The whole variable domain, filled in from reference TRBV2 and TRBJ1-2, reads EPEVTQTPSHQVTQMGQEVILRCVPISNHLYFYWYRQILGQKVEFLVSFYNNEISEKSEIFDDQFSVERPDGSNFTLKIRSTKLEDSAMYFCASSLDSYGYTFGSGTRLTVV.

The genes are TRBV7-2 and TRBJ2-3; D possibly corresponds to TRBD1 (5 bases). The germline V gene has CDR1 SGHTA and CDR2 FQGNSA. This CDR3 spans 14 amino acids. The V end lost 2 bases, the J end lost 4 bases, and 10 bases lay between the germline ends. CDR3 bases: TGTGCCAGCAGCTTACTGACAGTAGCAGATACGCAGTATTTT. Its translation is CASSLLTVADTQYF.

A few counts support this clone. The chain combines TRBV11-2 with TRBJ1-4, with a possible D match to TRBD1 (5 bases). The CDR3 is 15 amino acids. Looked up from germline, CDR1 is SGHAT and CDR2 is FQNNGV. V lost 0 bases and J 8 bases, leaving 13 bases between the germline ends. CDR3 bases: TGTGCCAGCAGCTTAGATCTAATAGGGGAAGAAAAACTGTTTTTT. Protein: CASSLDLIGEEKLFF.

This chain uses TRBV15 with TRBJ2-7; tentative D call: TRBD2 (5 bases). This CDR3 has 17 residues. The V gene lost 2 bases and the J gene lost 3 bases, with 20 bases spanning the gap. Per germline, CDR1 LNHNV and CDR2 YYDKDF (reference sequence). CDR3 residues: CATSRRVAAGGNYEQYF. CDR3 DNA: TGTGCCACCAGCAGACGGGTCGCGGCAGGAGGAAACTACGAGCAGTACTTC.

The J gene is TRBJ2-7, the V gene TRBV29-1, with TRBD1 as a possible D gene (5 bases). V was shortened by 7 bases and J by 5 bases, with 15 bases between the two germline ends. Germline V gene data show CDR1 as SQVTM and CDR2 as ANQGSEA. The CDR3 is 12 amino acids. The CDR3 sequence is CSGGVPPHEQYF. The CDR3 nucleotides are TGCAGCGGGGGCGTTCCTCCCCACGAGCAGTACTTC.

The gene calls are TRBV5-4 and TRBJ1-2; TRBD1 might be the D (6 bases). Germline values: CDR1 SGHNT, CDR2 YYREEE (reference sequence). Trimming pared 1 base from V and 7 bases from J, leaving 17 bases between. The length of the CDR3 is 15 residues. The CDR3 loop reads CASSLQGTETAGYTF. CDR3 nucleotide sequence: TGTGCCAGCAGCTTGCAGGGGACGGAGACGGCTGGCTACACCTTC.

The CDR3 DNA reads as TGTGCCAGCAGCCTACAGGGGTTCACCGGGGAGCTGTTTTTT. Translation gives CASSLQGFTGELFF. This sequence joins TRBV11-2 and TRBJ2-2, with 7 bases matching TRBD1. Germline CDR1 reads SGHAT; CDR2 reads FQNNGV. J lost 4 bases, V lost 5 bases, and 4 bases had no gene match. The CDR3 extends over 14 amino acids.

In this sample, this clone turned up a few times. The chain joins TRBV27 to TRBJ2-7, with 11 positions matching TRBD1. This CDR3 is built from 13 residues. CDR1 and CDR2 (germline): MNHEY, SMNVEV (reference sequence). V dropped 6 bases and J dropped 12; count of bases not matched to a gene: 10. CDR3 coding DNA: TGTGCCAGCAGGGACAGGGGGCGCGGAGGACCGTACTTC. It translates to CASRDRGRGGPYF.

The rearrangement links TRBV3-1 (or the pseudogene TRBV3-2) to TRBJ1-2, with TRBD1 matching over 11 bases. From germline, CDR1 is LGHDT and CDR2 YNNKEL (reference sequence). The CDR3 spans 14 residues. The junction had 4 bases not matched to a gene; V was cut back by 7 bases and J by 3 bases. The CDR3 nucleotides read TGTGCCAGCACCCGGACAGGGGGCGACTATGGCTACACCTTC. Amino acids: CASTRTGGDYGYTF.

This chain connects TRBV4-1 to TRBJ1-5, with 12 nucleotides matching TRBD1. Germline CDR1 MGHRA, CDR2 YSYEKL. CDR3 length: 17 amino acids. Trimming at V came to 6 bases and at J to 5 bases, leaving 11 bases not matched to a gene. The CDR3 protein is CASRRDRGRVQDQPQHF. As DNA, the CDR3 is TGCGCCAGCAGGCGGGACAGGGGGCGAGTACAGGATCAGCCCCAGCATTTT.

The rearrangement joins TRBV11-2 to TRBJ2-5; D might be TRBD2 (5 bases). Trimming left V 5 bases short and J 5 bases short, with 15 bases between. The CDR3 length is 14 residues. Germline loops: CDR1 SGHAT, CDR2 FQNNGV. CDR3 bases: TGTGCCAGCAGCGAAGCGGTGTTGGGGGAGACCCAGTACTTC. Amino acid sequence: CASSEAVLGETQYF.

This chain joins TRBV29-1 and TRBJ1-1, with D perhaps matching TRBD1 (6 bases). Germline V CDR1 and CDR2: SQVTM, ANQGSEA. The length of the CDR3 is 17 residues. V was pared by 8 bases and J by 4 bases, with 29 bases between. CDR3 in DNA: TGCAGCACATCAAATTGGGGATGGGGGGGGCTCGGCACTGAAGCTTTCTTT. Amino acid sequence: CSTSNWGWGGLGTEAFF.

The CDR3 coding sequence is TGTGCCAGCAGCGTAGACGGCAGACTGCCAACTAACTATGGCTACACCTTC. Its translation: CASSVDGRLPTNYGYTF. The chain combines TRBV9 with TRBJ1-2; D not certain. Germline V gene data show CDR1 as SGDLS and CDR2 as YYNGEE. The CDR3 totals 17 residues. V lost 0 bases, J lost 0 bases, and 15 bases lay in between.

The chain is built from TRBV16 and TRBJ1-5, with 9 bases aligning to TRBD1. The CDR3 loop spans 22 amino acids. Trimming removed 0 bases from V and 0 bases from J; junction bases left unmatched: 18. Germline loops: CDR1 KGHSY, CDR2 FQNENV. As DNA, the CDR3 is TGTGCCAGCAGCCAATCCGGGAAGAGTTCGGGACAGGGACCTAATAGCAATCAGCCCCAGCATTTT. Its protein product is CASSQSGKSSGQGPNSNQPQHF.